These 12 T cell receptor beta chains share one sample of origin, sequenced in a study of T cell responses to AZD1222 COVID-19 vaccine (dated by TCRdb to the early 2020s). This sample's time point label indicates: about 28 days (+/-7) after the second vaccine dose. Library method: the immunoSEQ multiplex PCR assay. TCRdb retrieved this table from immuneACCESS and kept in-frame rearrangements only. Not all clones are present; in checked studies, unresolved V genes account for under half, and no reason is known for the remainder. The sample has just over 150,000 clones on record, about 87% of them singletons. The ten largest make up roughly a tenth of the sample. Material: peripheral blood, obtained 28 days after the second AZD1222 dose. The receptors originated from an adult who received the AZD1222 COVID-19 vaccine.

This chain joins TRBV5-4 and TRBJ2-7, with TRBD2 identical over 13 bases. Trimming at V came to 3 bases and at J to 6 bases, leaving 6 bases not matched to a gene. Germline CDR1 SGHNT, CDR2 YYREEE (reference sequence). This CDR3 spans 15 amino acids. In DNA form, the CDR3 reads TGTGCCAGCAGCTGGACTAGCGGGAGCTTTGGCGAGCAGTACTTC. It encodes CASSWTSGSFGEQYF. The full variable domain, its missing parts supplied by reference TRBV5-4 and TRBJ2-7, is ETGVTQSPTHLIKTRGQQVTLRCSSQSGHNTVSWYQQALGQGPQFIFQYYREEENGRGNFPPRFSGLQFPNYSSELNVNALELDDSALYLCASSWTSGSFGEQYFGPGTRLTVT.

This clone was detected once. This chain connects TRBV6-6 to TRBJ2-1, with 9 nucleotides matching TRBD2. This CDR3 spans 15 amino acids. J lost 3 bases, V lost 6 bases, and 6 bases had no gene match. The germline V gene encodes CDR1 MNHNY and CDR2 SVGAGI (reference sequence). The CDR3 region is CASRLAGEVYNEQFF. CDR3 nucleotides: TGTGCCAGCAGGTTAGCGGGAGAAGTCTACAATGAGCAGTTCTTC.

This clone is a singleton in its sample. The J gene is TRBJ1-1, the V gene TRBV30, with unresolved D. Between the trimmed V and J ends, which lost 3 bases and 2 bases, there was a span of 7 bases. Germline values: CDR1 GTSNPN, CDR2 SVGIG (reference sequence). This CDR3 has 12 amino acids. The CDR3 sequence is CAWRRGNTEAFF. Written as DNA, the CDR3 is TGTGCCTGGAGGCGAGGAAACACTGAAGCTTTCTTT.

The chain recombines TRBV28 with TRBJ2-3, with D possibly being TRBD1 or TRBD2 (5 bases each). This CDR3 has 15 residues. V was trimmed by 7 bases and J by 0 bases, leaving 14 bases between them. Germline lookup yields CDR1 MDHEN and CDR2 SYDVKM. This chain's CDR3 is CASTDRGGSTDTQYF. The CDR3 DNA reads TGTGCCAGCACCGACCGGGGCGGAAGCACAGATACGCAGTATTTT.

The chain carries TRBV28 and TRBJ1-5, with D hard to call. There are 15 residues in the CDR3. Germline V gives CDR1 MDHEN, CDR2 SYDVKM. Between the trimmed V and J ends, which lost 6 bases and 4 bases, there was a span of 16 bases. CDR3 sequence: CASSTIGRLNQPQHF. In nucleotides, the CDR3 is TGTGCCAGCAGCACAATAGGACGGCTGAATCAGCCCCAGCATTTT.

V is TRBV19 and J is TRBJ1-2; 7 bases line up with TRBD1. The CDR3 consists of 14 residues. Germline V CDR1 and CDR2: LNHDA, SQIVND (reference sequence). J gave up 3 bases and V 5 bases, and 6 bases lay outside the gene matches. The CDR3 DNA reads TGTGCCAGTAGTCTTTCCGGGACAGACTATGGCTACACCTTC. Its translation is CASSLSGTDYGYTF.

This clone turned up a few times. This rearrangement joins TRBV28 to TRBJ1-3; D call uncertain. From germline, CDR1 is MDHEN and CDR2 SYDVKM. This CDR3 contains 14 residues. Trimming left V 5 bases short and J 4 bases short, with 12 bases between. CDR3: CASSHQSGGNTIYF. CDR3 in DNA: TGTGCCAGCAGTCACCAATCGGGAGGAAACACCATATATTTT.

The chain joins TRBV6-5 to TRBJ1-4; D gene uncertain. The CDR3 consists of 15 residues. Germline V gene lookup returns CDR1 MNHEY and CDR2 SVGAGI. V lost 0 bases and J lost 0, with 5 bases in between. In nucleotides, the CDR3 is TGTGCCAGCAGTTACTCGGGTACAACTAATGAAAAACTGTTTTTT. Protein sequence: CASSYSGTTNEKLFF.

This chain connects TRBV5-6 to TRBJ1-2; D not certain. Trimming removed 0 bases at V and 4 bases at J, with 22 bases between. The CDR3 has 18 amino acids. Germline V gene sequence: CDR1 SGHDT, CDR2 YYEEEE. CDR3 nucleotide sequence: TGTGCCAGCAGCTTGGCCAAGGTTGGGTCGAAAAGTGGCTATGGCTACACCTTC. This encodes CASSLAKVGSKSGYGYTF.

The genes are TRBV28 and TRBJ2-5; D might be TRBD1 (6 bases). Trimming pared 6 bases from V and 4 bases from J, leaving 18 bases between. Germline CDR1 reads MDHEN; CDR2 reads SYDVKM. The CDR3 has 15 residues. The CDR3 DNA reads TGTGCCAGCAGCCCTCGCCCAGGGGTCGTAGAGACCCAGTACTTC. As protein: CASSPRPGVVETQYF.

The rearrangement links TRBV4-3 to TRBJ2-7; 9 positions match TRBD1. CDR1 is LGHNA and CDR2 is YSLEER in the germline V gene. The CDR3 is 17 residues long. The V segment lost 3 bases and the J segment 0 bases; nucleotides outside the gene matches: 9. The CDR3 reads CASSQITGGTTSYEQYF. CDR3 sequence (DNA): TGCGCCAGCAGCCAGATCACAGGGGGCACAACCTCCTACGAGCAGTACTTC.

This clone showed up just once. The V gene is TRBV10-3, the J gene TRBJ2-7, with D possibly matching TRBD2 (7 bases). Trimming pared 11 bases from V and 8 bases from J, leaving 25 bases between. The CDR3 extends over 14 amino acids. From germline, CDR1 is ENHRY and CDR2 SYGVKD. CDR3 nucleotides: TGTGCCGCCACGGTGGGGGAGGGGGAAAAAAAGCAGTACTTC. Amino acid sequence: CAATVGEGEKKQYF.